Below are 17 T cell receptor beta chains sequenced from a single sample in a study of vaccination effects on CD4 cells after COVID-19. These TCRs' antigens remain unknown. The table came from immunoSEQ multiplex PCR; TCRdb's copy has only in-frame clones and leaves some out. This sample has about 8,900 clones; about 80% occur once, and the top ten carry 10% to 14%. Cultured cells yielded isolated CD4+ T cells after 10 days. It was two doses of either the BNT162b2 or mRNA-1273 vaccine that participants received. The material was CD4+ T cells from PBMCs cultured without peptide, obtained after COVID-19 vaccination. These receptors originate from a human donor who received a COVID-19 vaccine.

The CDR3 region is CASSFSDGWTTNEKLFF. For the CDR3, the DNA is TGTGCCAGTAGTTTCTCGGACGGATGGACAACTAATGAAAAACTGTTTTTT. This chain connects TRBV19 to TRBJ1-4; no clear D gene. Trimming shortened V by 5 bases and J by 0 bases, and 16 bases separated the two germline ends. CDR1 LNHDA and CDR2 SQIVND come from the germline V gene (reference sequence). The CDR3 length is 17 residues.

The rearrangement uses TRBV6-2 or TRBV6-3 and TRBJ2-6; D call uncertain. The germline V gene has CDR1 MNHEY and CDR2 SVGEGT. The V end was cut by 5 bases, the J end by 0 bases, with 14 bases between. The CDR3 length is 17 residues. Here the CDR3 reads CASSATVGSSGANVLTF. The CDR3 DNA sequence: TGTGCCAGCAGTGCCACAGTGGGCAGCTCTGGGGCCAACGTCCTGACTTTC.

CDR3 coding DNA: TGTGCCAGCAGCTTAGGTGAAGCAGGGGGCTGGGGAGAGACCCAGTACTTC. Translated: CASSLGEAGGWGETQYF. The chain combines TRBV11-3 with TRBJ2-5, with 8 bases matching TRBD1. Germline lookup yields CDR1 SGHNT and CDR2 YENEEA. CDR3 length equals 17 residues. The V gene end was trimmed by 1 base and the J gene end by 4 bases; junction bases not matched to a gene: 11.

The chain couples TRBV5-6 to TRBJ1-4; the match to TRBD1 covers 9 bases. There are 15 residues in the CDR3. Trimming removed 0 bases from V and 8 bases from J; junction bases left unmatched: 5. The germline V gene encodes CDR1 SGHDT and CDR2 YYEEEE. This chain's CDR3 is CASSLVGDREEKLFF. DNA for the CDR3: TGTGCCAGCAGCTTGGTAGGGGACAGGGAAGAAAAACTGTTTTTT.

This clone was seen more than once but under ten times. The V gene is TRBV28, the J gene TRBJ2-7, with 14 bases that match TRBD2. Per germline, CDR1 MDHEN and CDR2 SYDVKM. Losses at the gene ends were 7 bases for V and 6 bases for J; bases not matched to a gene: 11. The CDR3 has 16 residues. CDR3 residues: CASTTKPGLAGVEQYF. The CDR3 coding sequence is TGTGCCAGCACCACAAAACCGGGACTAGCGGGAGTCGAGCAGTACTTC.

This sequence joins TRBV28 and TRBJ2-7, with D perhaps being TRBD1 or TRBD2 (5 bases each). Trimming took off 6 bases at V and 9 bases at J, with 12 bases between the two ends. The CDR3 covers 11 residues. Germline lookup yields CDR1 MDHEN and CDR2 SYDVKM. CDR3 sequence (DNA): TGTGCCAGCAGCCTTCCGGGGCGGCAGTACTTC. The encoded protein is CASSLPGRQYF.

The chain is built from TRBV5-1 and TRBJ2-7; TRBD1 aligns across 7 bases. CDR3 length: 14 amino acids. Looked up from germline, CDR1 is SGHRS and CDR2 is YFSETQ. Trimming took 4 bases from V and 4 from J; bases not matched to a gene: 8. The chain's CDR3 is CASSLGQRSYEQYF. CDR3 in DNA: TGCGCCAGCAGCCTGGGACAGCGATCTTACGAGCAGTACTTC.

The chain links TRBV30 to TRBJ1-2; D perhaps matches TRBD1 (5 bases). Trimming shortened V by 8 bases and J by 4 bases, and 14 bases separated the two germline ends. CDR3 length: 12 residues. CDR1 is GTSNPN, CDR2 SVGIG, per germline (reference sequence). CDR3 sequence reads: CAGTGAGYGYTF. In DNA, the CDR3 is TGTGCCGGTACAGGTGCCGGCTATGGCTACACCTTC.

This clone was observed a handful of times. V usage is TRBV30 and J usage is TRBJ1-3; 7 positions match TRBD1. After removal of 4 bases from V and 4 bases from J, the junction contained 4 bases not matched to a gene. The CDR3 runs 13 residues. Germline V lookup: CDR1 GTSNPN, CDR2 SVGIG (reference sequence). The DNA of the CDR3 is TGTGCCTGGACCATGGACAGGGGAAACACCATATATTTT. Protein product: CAWTMDRGNTIYF.

This rearrangement joins TRBV10-3 to TRBJ2-1; no clear D gene. CDR1 and CDR2 (germline): ENHRY, SYGVKD. The CDR3 loop spans 13 amino acids. Trimming shortened V by 7 bases and J by 5 bases, and 12 bases separated the two germline ends. The CDR3 DNA is TGTGCCATCAAGTTGGGCCGAAACAATGAGCAGTTCTTC. It yields the protein CAIKLGRNNEQFF.

The V call is TRBV6-5, the J call TRBJ2-3; 8 positions match TRBD2. Germline lookup yields CDR1 MNHEY and CDR2 SVGAGI. This CDR3 comprises 15 residues. Losses at the gene ends were 2 bases for V and 2 bases for J; bases not matched to a gene: 3. The CDR3 loop reads CASSYGGGYTDTQYF. The CDR3 DNA sequence: TGTGCCAGCAGTTACGGCGGGGGGTACACAGATACGCAGTATTTT.

The rearrangement uses TRBV19 and TRBJ2-7; 7 nucleotides match TRBD1. The CDR3 covers 17 residues. CDR1 and CDR2 (germline): LNHDA, SQIVND (reference sequence). The V gene end was trimmed by 1 base and the J gene end by 5 bases; junction bases not matched to a gene: 14. CDR3 in DNA: TGTGCCAGTAGTATAGCTCCACCCCGGGACAGTAGCCACGAGCAGTACTTC. As protein: CASSIAPPRDSSHEQYF.

This clone has only a few counts. The gene calls are TRBV6-5 and TRBJ1-2; tentatively, D is TRBD1 (6 bases). V was clipped by 0 bases and J by 3 bases, with 11 bases between them. This CDR3 spans 15 amino acids. Germline V gene data show CDR1 as MNHEY and CDR2 as SVGAGI. CDR3 DNA: TGTGCCAGCAGTTACTCAGGGGGAAGTTACTATGGCTACACCTTC. This gives the protein CASSYSGGSYYGYTF.

This rearrangement joins TRBV9 to TRBJ1-6; D is unclear. Per the germline V gene, CDR1 is SGDLS and CDR2 is YYNGEE. The CDR3 is 14 amino acids. Trimming cost V 4 bases and J 5 bases, with 10 bases left between them. The CDR3: CASSPRTDNSPLHF. As DNA, the CDR3 is TGTGCCAGCAGCCCTCGGACGGATAATTCACCCCTCCACTTT.

The chain employs TRBV6-5 and TRBJ2-7, with TRBD2 as a possible D gene (6 bases). CDR1 MNHEY and CDR2 SVGAGI come from the germline V gene. The CDR3 has 14 residues. Between the trimmed V and J ends, which lost 5 bases and 4 bases, there was a span of 15 bases. The CDR3 sequence is CASSTGRGGYEQYF. The CDR3 nucleotides are TGTGCCAGCAGTACTGGACGGGGAGGTTACGAGCAGTACTTC.

This clone is labeled medium-sized (0.01 to 0.1%). The chain employs TRBV4-1 and TRBJ1-1; possible D gene TRBD1, 6 bases. The CDR3 is made up of 16 amino acids. The germline gives CDR1 MGHRA, CDR2 YSYEKL. The V end was cut by 4 bases, the J end by 6 bases, with 21 bases between. The CDR3 is CASSLTETGGRAEAFF. As DNA, the CDR3 is TGCGCCAGCAGCCTAACGGAAACGGGGGGCAGGGCTGAAGCTTTCTTT.

This clone was observed a single time. V gene TRBV5-6 combines with J gene TRBJ2-7, with 7 bases that match TRBD1. The CDR3 is 13 residues long. The ends lost 4 bases at V and 2 bases at J; junction bases unmatched: 3. CDR1 and CDR2 from the germline V gene are SGHDT and YYEEEE. Here the CDR3 DNA reads TGTGCCAGCAGCCCGACAGGGACCTACGAGCAGTACTTC. The encoded protein is CASSPTGTYEQYF. Full variable domain (remainder filled in from reference TRBV5-6 and TRBJ2-7): DAGVTQSPTHLIKTRGQQVTLRCSPKSGHDTVSWYQQALGQGPQFIFQYYEEEERQRGNFPDRFSGHQFPNYSSELNVNALLLGDSALYLCASSPTGTYEQYFGPGTRLTVT.